The T cell receptor (beta chain) described here comes from a study of identical twins. TCRdb re-analysed the 5' RACE reads in MiXCR, keeping a single row per CDR3 protein. The sample holds about 790,000 distinct CDR3 sequences, 18% seen once. Deletions cut 6 bases from V and 9 bases from J, with 15 bases between. This CDR3 region has 13 residues. CDR1 and CDR2 (germline): SEHNR, FQNEAQ (reference sequence). The sample was also reused in another study, on T cells expressing NK-cell markers. From that report: Most of the eight sequenced donors tested HCMV-seropositive; one tested seronegative. In a group of roughly 6 donors, dominant NKG2C+ clonotypes represented about 1.0-7.5% of CD8+ T cells.

The sample was PBMCs. This receptor was identified in a woman younger than 30 in good health. V and J are TRBV7-9 and TRBJ2-1; D is perhaps TRBD1 or TRBD2 (5 bases each). The CDR3 nucleotides are TGTGCCAGCAGTCAGGGACCAGGAACTGAGCAGTTCTTC. This gives the protein CASSQGPGTEQFF.